This T cell receptor beta chain was identified during a study of blood T cell repertoires in COVID-19. Study-wide background: The samples span acute and convalescent COVID-19 from the United States, Italy and Spain. The analysed material was cDNA or gDNA that came from T cells, B-cell-depleted T cells, or PBMCs.

Method: immunoSEQ multiplex PCR; TCRdb's copy keeps in-frame clones and lacks some. This table has about 200,000 clones, 70% to 90% appearing once. This receptor was obtained from a woman aged 80 or older with acute or convalescent COVID-19. The sample comprised peripheral blood.

CDR3 protein: CASSLGTGHEKLFF. CDR3 bases: TGCGCCAGCAGCTTAGGGACAGGGCATGAAAAACTGTTTTTT. This chain connects TRBV5-1 to TRBJ1-4; TRBD1 aligns across 9 bases. The CDR3 sequence is 14 residues long. Trimming removed 2 bases from V and 6 bases from J; junction bases left unmatched: 2. CDR1 is SGHRS, CDR2 YFSETQ, per germline.